This T cell receptor beta chain was sequenced during a study of T-cell memory formation after mild COVID-19. Overall study: Among the donors, TCR clusters were largely specific to each donor.

TCRdb re-derived calls from the 5' RACE reads in MiXCR, one entry per CDR3 protein. The data show 350,000 to 500,000 distinct CDR3 sequences, roughly a quarter seen once. Study results and caveats: Whether second-wave clones peaking at day 37 were SARS-CoV-2 specific went unconfirmed. Some clones that responded were present in memory (sampled pre-infection), which suggests cross-reactive memory joined.

Details on this clonotype: Its antigen is unidentified.

The J segment lost 6 bases and the V segment lost 1 base, leaving 5 bases of the junction unmatched. Germline assignment: CDR1 LGHNA and CDR2 YNFKEQ. The CDR3 has 14 residues. Sequencing was performed on PBMCs or a T cell subset sorted from them (not recorded which). This sequence was found in an adult woman who had mild COVID-19 (a few samples of this study predate the infection). Cell type and time point are not known. This sequence joins TRBV4-2 and TRBJ1-1; 7 bases are shared with TRBD1. The CDR3: CASSQAGGQAEAFF. The CDR3 bases are TGTGCCAGCAGCCAAGCAGGGGGACAAGCTGAAGCTTTCTTT.